Below are 31 T cell receptor beta chains sequenced from a single sample in a study of T cell changes during pregnancy in multiple sclerosis (dated by TCRdb to the late 2010s). Library prep was done by the immunoSEQ multiplex PCR assay. As stored in TCRdb, this immuneACCESS dataset retains in-frame rearrangements with V and J assigned. A fraction of the clones does not appear; measured against another copy, unresolved V genes explain less than half of the discrepancy, and the remainder lacks a known reason. For this sample there are tens of thousands of clones; about 93% appear just once. 0.4% to 0.6% of the sample goes to the ten largest clones. This material consisted of CD4+ T cells from peripheral blood mononuclear cells, taken in the second trimester of pregnancy. All receptors come from a female donor with multiple sclerosis, enrolled in a pregnancy study.

The chain uses TRBV7-9 and TRBJ2-3; D is possibly TRBD2 (5 bases). Trimming stripped 8 bases from V and 3 bases from J, with 18 bases between. Germline CDR1 reads SEHNR; CDR2 reads FQNEAQ (reference sequence). This CDR3 is 15 amino acids long. CDR3 residues: CASSSRRGTTDTQYF. For the CDR3, the DNA is TGTGCCAGCTCTAGCAGACGGGGAACTACAGATACGCAGTATTTT. Full variable domain (rest looked up from reference TRBV7-9 and TRBJ2-3): DTGVSQNPRHKITKRGQNVTFRCDPISEHNRLYWYRQTLGQGPEFLTYFQNEAQLEKSRLLSDRFSAERPKGSFSTLEIQRTEQGDSAMYLCASSSRRGTTDTQYFGPGTRLTVL.

The V and J genes are TRBV30 and TRBJ1-1; a possible D gene is TRBD1 (6 bases). Germline assignment: CDR1 GTSNPN and CDR2 SVGIG (reference sequence). The CDR3 has 13 residues. Between the trimmed V and J ends, which lost 3 bases and 4 bases, there was a span of 12 bases. The CDR3 protein is CAWSKDSPTEAFF. The CDR3 bases are TGTGCCTGGAGCAAGGACAGTCCCACTGAAGCTTTCTTT.

V gene TRBV7-8 combines with J gene TRBJ1-3; TRBD1 is a possible D gene (5 bases). The germline CDR1 and CDR2 sequences are SGHVS and FQNEAQ. This CDR3 region has 18 residues. V was cut by 1 base and J by 0 bases, with 16 bases left in between. The CDR3 loop is CASSLDRFPFISGNTIYF. The CDR3 DNA is TGTGCCAGCAGCTTAGACAGGTTCCCCTTTATCTCTGGAAACACCATATATTTT.

This rearrangement joins TRBV30 to TRBJ2-7; 11 bases are shared with TRBD2. There are 14 residues in the CDR3. Trimming cost V 2 bases and J 6 bases; bases outside gene matches: 6. The V gene's germline CDR1 is GTSNPN and CDR2 SVGIG (reference sequence). The CDR3 spells CAWSLTSGKGEQYF. DNA for the CDR3: TGTGCCTGGAGTCTGACTAGCGGGAAAGGCGAGCAGTACTTC. The complete variable domain, with remaining parts taken from reference TRBV30 and TRBJ2-7, reads SQTIHQWPATLVQPVGSPLSLECTVEGTSNPNLYWYRQAAGRGLQLLFYSVGIGQISSEVPQNLSASRPQDRQFILSSKKLLLSDSGFYLCAWSLTSGKGEQYFGPGTRLTVT.

The rearrangement uses TRBV27 and TRBJ2-7; 8 bases line up with TRBD1. Trimming took 6 bases from V and 0 from J; bases not matched to a gene: 7. The CDR3 has 15 amino acids. CDR1 and CDR2 from the germline V gene are MNHEY and SMNVEV (reference sequence). The CDR3 region has the DNA TGTGCCAGCAGCCCAGGACAGGGAATCTCCTACGAGCAGTACTTC. Protein: CASSPGQGISYEQYF.

The chain is built from TRBV2 and TRBJ2-7, with 7 bases matching TRBD1. Germline loops: CDR1 SNHLY, CDR2 FYNNEI. The CDR3 consists of 16 residues. The ends lost 5 bases at V and 2 bases at J; junction bases unmatched: 12. CDR3 DNA: TGTGCCAGCAGTCCCAGACAGGGAAGAGGAGCCTACGAGCAGTACTTC. Translated, it gives CASSPRQGRGAYEQYF.

V and J are TRBV4-1 and TRBJ2-1, with a weak D call TRBD1 (6 bases). Germline assignment: CDR1 MGHRA and CDR2 YSYEKL. The CDR3 is 14 amino acids. The V and J ends lost 2 bases and 6 bases respectively, with 11 bases between them. The CDR3 region has the DNA TGCGCCAGCAGCCAAACTTTGGGGGCCAATGAGCAGTTCTTC. Translated, it gives CASSQTLGANEQFF.

The rearrangement joins TRBV19 to TRBJ2-6; TRBD2 might be the D (5 bases). This CDR3 has 18 amino acids. V lost 1 base, J lost 3 bases, and 16 bases lay in between. In germline, CDR1 is LNHDA, CDR2 SQIVND (reference sequence). CDR3 protein: CASSIVLRGSVGANVLTF. CDR3 nucleotide sequence: TGTGCCAGTAGTATAGTTCTCCGGGGATCGGTTGGGGCCAACGTCCTGACTTTC. The variable domain in full, with the rest retrieved from reference TRBV19 and TRBJ2-6, is DGGITQSPKYLFRKEGQNVTLSCEQNLNHDAMYWYRQDPGQGLRLIYYSQIVNDFQKGDIAEGYSVSREKKESFPLTVTSAQKNPTAFYLCASSIVLRGSVGANVLTFGAGSRLTVL.

V usage is TRBV5-1 and J usage is TRBJ2-5, with 8 bases fitting TRBD1. V lost 4 bases to trimming and J lost 4 bases; unmatched junction nucleotides: 6. This CDR3 is 14 amino acids long. CDR1 is SGHRS, CDR2 YFSETQ, per germline. The CDR3 DNA reads TGCGCCAGCAGCCGACAGGGGCGCGGAGAGACCCAGTACTTC. The encoded protein is CASSRQGRGETQYF.

A remark on this clone: The same CDR3 is also encoded by other DNA sequences in this sample. This chain links TRBV18 with TRBJ2-7; 8 bases are a match to TRBD1. The CDR3 consists of 15 residues. Per germline, CDR1 KGHSH and CDR2 LQKENI. V lost 3 bases and J lost 2; bases outside the gene matches: 6. The CDR3 sequence is CASSPRTGLTYEQYF. CDR3 nucleotides: TGTGCCAGCTCACCGCGGACAGGGCTGACCTACGAGCAGTACTTC.

The chain carries TRBV27 and TRBJ1-1, with 10 bases fitting TRBD1. The CDR3 contains 16 residues. The ends lost 3 bases at V and 5 bases at J; junction bases unmatched: 9. Per germline, CDR1 MNHEY and CDR2 SMNVEV (reference sequence). This CDR3 reads CASSLGTGAVRTEAFF. CDR3 sequence (DNA): TGTGCCAGCAGTTTGGGGACAGGGGCGGTGAGGACTGAAGCTTTCTTT.

DNA of the CDR3: TGCGCCAGCAGCGTGGACACAACCTACGAGCAGTACTTC. Protein product: CASSVDTTYEQYF. The V call is TRBV5-1, the J call TRBJ2-7; perhaps TRBD1 as D (5 bases). The CDR3 has 13 amino acids. Per the germline V gene, CDR1 is SGHRS and CDR2 is YFSETQ. Trimming took off 4 bases at V and 2 bases at J, with 10 bases between the two ends.

The V call is TRBV6-1, the J call TRBJ1-2; the D is unclear. Trimming shortened V by 0 bases and J by 6 bases, and 8 bases separated the two germline ends. CDR1 MNHNS and CDR2 SASEGT come from the germline V gene. The CDR3 is made up of 13 amino acids. CDR3 in amino acids: CASSEAGRHGYTF. In DNA, the CDR3 is TGTGCCAGCAGTGAAGCAGGGAGGCATGGCTACACCTTC.

The chain couples TRBV19 to TRBJ1-2, with 9 bases identical to TRBD1. Trimming cost V 4 bases and J 0 bases; bases outside gene matches: 6. Per germline, CDR1 LNHDA and CDR2 SQIVND (reference sequence). This CDR3 region has 16 residues. The CDR3 coding sequence is TGTGCCAGTAGTAGGAAGGGACAGGGAACTAACTATGGCTACACCTTC. Amino acid sequence: CASSRKGQGTNYGYTF.

This chain joins TRBV19 and TRBJ1-1, with 7 bases aligning to TRBD1. Per the germline V gene, CDR1 is LNHDA and CDR2 is SQIVND (reference sequence). CDR3 length: 15 amino acids. J was trimmed by 3 bases and V by 7 bases; bases with no gene match: 11. The CDR3 DNA reads as TGTGCCAGTACTAGCCGGGACAGAATATACACTGAAGCTTTCTTT. This gives the protein CASTSRDRIYTEAFF.

The chain couples TRBV7-9 to TRBJ1-1; D is undetermined. This CDR3 comprises 11 residues. Trimming cost V 7 bases and J 1 base, with 4 bases left between them. Germline CDR1 and CDR2: SEHNR and FQNEAQ (reference sequence). CDR3 protein: CASTGNTEAFF. For the CDR3, the DNA is TGTGCCAGCACGGGGAACACTGAAGCTTTCTTT.

The V and J genes are TRBV29-1 and TRBJ2-5, with 7 bases aligning to TRBD1. The CDR3 loop spans 14 amino acids. V trimming: 4 bases; J trimming: 5 bases; junction bases outside the gene matches: 10. CDR1 and CDR2 from the germline V gene are SQVTM and ANQGSEA. Here the CDR3 reads CSVAAGGNRETQYF. CDR3 in DNA: TGCAGCGTTGCGGCAGGGGGTAATAGGGAGACCCAGTACTTC. The whole variable domain, remainder taken from reference TRBV29-1 and TRBJ2-5, is SAVISQKPSRDICQRGTSLTIQCQVDSQVTMMFWYRQQPGQSLTLIATANQGSEATYESGFVIDKFPISRPNLTFSTLTVSNMSPEDSSIYLCSVAAGGNRETQYFGPGTRLLVL.

The chain joins TRBV9 to TRBJ1-5; maybe TRBD1 (5 bases). The CDR3 is 14 residues long. CDR1 SGDLS and CDR2 YYNGEE come from the germline V gene. Trimming removed 7 bases at V and 5 bases at J, with 16 bases between. The CDR3 protein is CASGEGRGDQPQHF. CDR3 bases: TGTGCCAGCGGGGAGGGGCGCGGAGATCAGCCCCAGCATTTT.

The chain uses TRBV7-9 and TRBJ2-7, with D unresolved. This CDR3 region has 12 residues. Trimming took 4 bases from V and 3 from J, leaving 7 bases between them. Germline V CDR1 and CDR2: SEHNR, FQNEAQ (reference sequence). CDR3 coding DNA: TGTGCCAGCAGCTCATTCCACTACGAGCAGTACTTC. Translating it yields CASSSFHYEQYF.

The CDR3 DNA is TGTGCCAGCAGCTTAGGGCTAAACAATGAGCAGTTCTTC. Amino acids: CASSLGLNNEQFF. This chain links TRBV7-3 with TRBJ2-1; no clear D gene. The CDR3 spans 13 residues. Germline assignment: CDR1 SGHTA and CDR2 FQGTGA. Trimming cost V 2 bases and J 5 bases, with 7 bases left between them.

A few counts support this clone. The chain recombines TRBV5-6 with TRBJ2-7, with D unresolved. V gave up 2 bases and J gave up 2 bases, with 11 bases separating them. This CDR3 has 14 amino acids. Per germline, CDR1 SGHDT and CDR2 YYEEEE. CDR3 DNA sequence: TGTGCCAGCAGCTTCTCTGGGCTCCCCTACGAGCAGTACTTC. It codes for CASSFSGLPYEQYF.

This chain links TRBV5-1 with TRBJ2-5; TRBD2 matches 10 bases. The CDR3 extends over 13 amino acids. The trim removed 2 bases at V and 5 bases at J, leaving 0 bases unmatched. Per germline, CDR1 SGHRS and CDR2 YFSETQ. CDR3 loop: CASSFSGGETQYF. The CDR3 DNA reads TGCGCCAGCAGCTTTAGCGGGGGGGAGACCCAGTACTTC.

CDR3 amino acids: CASRSNSNQPQHF. The CDR3 region has the DNA TGTGCCAGCAGGTCAAATAGCAATCAGCCCCAGCATTTT. The V call is TRBV6-1, the J call TRBJ1-5; D gene ambiguous. Germline V gives CDR1 MNHNS, CDR2 SASEGT. The CDR3 runs to 13 residues. Trimming pared 6 bases from V and 0 bases from J, leaving 6 bases between.

A few counts support this clone. The chain joins TRBV5-6 to TRBJ1-2; D may be TRBD1 (6 bases). The CDR3 loop spans 13 amino acids. Germline CDR1 and CDR2: SGHDT and YYEEEE. Between the trimmed V and J ends, which lost 5 bases and 5 bases, there was a span of 13 bases. The CDR3 nucleotides read TGTGCCAGCAGTCGCGACAGGTCTTATGGCTACACCTTC. It specifies CASSRDRSYGYTF.

This chain joins TRBV19 and TRBJ2-1; 10 nucleotides match TRBD2. CDR1 and CDR2 (germline): LNHDA, SQIVND (reference sequence). The J segment lost 6 bases and the V segment lost 6 bases, leaving 8 bases of the junction unmatched. The CDR3 has 15 amino acids. CDR3 nucleotide sequence: TGTGCCAGTAGGAAGGGGACTAGCGAAATCAATGAGCAGTTCTTC. It translates to CASRKGTSEINEQFF.

J is TRBJ2-1 and V is TRBV27, with 12 bases that match TRBD1. Germline loops: CDR1 MNHEY, CDR2 SMNVEV (reference sequence). The CDR3 totals 15 residues. V shed 4 bases and J 4 bases; nucleotides not matched to a gene: 2. This CDR3 is CASSWGQGAYNEQFF. For the CDR3, the DNA is TGTGCCAGCAGTTGGGGACAGGGGGCATACAATGAGCAGTTCTTC.

The chain combines TRBV29-1 with TRBJ1-2, with D possibly being TRBD1 (5 bases). The V end was cut by 6 bases, the J end by 8 bases, with 22 bases between. The CDR3 contains 14 residues. The V gene's germline CDR1 is SQVTM and CDR2 ANQGSEA. The CDR3: CSVGEQESVHGYTF. The CDR3, as DNA: TGCAGCGTAGGCGAACAGGAATCTGTACACGGCTACACCTTC.

The rearrangement joins TRBV5-1 to TRBJ1-4; D not certain. The CDR3 covers 18 residues. V shed 1 base and J shed 8 bases, with 24 bases lying between them. Germline V lookup: CDR1 SGHRS, CDR2 YFSETQ. CDR3 DNA: TGCGCCAGCAGCTTGCTGCAGATGGTCGAGTCGGGGAAAGAAAAACTGTTTTTT. Translation gives CASSLLQMVESGKEKLFF. Drawing the rest from reference TRBV5-1 and TRBJ1-4, the complete variable domain is KAGVTQTPRYLIKTRGQQVTLSCSPISGHRSVSWYQQTPGQGLQFLFEYFSETQRNKGNFPGRFSGRQFSNSRSEMNVSTLELGDSALYLCASSLLQMVESGKEKLFFGSGTQLSVL.

V gene TRBV5-6 combines with J gene TRBJ1-2, with TRBD1 matching 9 bases. Per the germline V gene, CDR1 is SGHDT and CDR2 is YYEEEE. The CDR3 has 14 residues. Trimming at V came to 2 bases and at J to 4 bases, leaving 3 bases not matched to a gene. CDR3 sequence (DNA): TGTGCCAGCAGCTTAGGGGACAGGGCCTATGGCTACACCTTC. It codes for CASSLGDRAYGYTF. Complete variable domain (other parts from reference TRBV5-6 and TRBJ1-2): DAGVTQSPTHLIKTRGQQVTLRCSPKSGHDTVSWYQQALGQGPQFIFQYYEEEERQRGNFPDRFSGHQFPNYSSELNVNALLLGDSALYLCASSLGDRAYGYTFGSGTRLTVV.

This clone occurred a few times. The chain couples TRBV19 to TRBJ1-1; the match to TRBD1 covers 8 bases. This CDR3 contains 13 residues. CDR1 LNHDA and CDR2 SQIVND come from the germline V gene (reference sequence). V lost 5 bases, J lost 5 bases, and 4 bases stayed unmatched. The CDR3 DNA reads TGTGCCAGTAGTCGACAGGGGAGAACTGAAGCTTTCTTT. Its protein product is CASSRQGRTEAFF.

The V call is TRBV7-9, the J call TRBJ1-2; tentatively, D is TRBD1 (6 bases). This CDR3 has 18 amino acids. Trimming removed 5 bases at V and 5 bases at J, with 27 bases between. Germline CDR1 reads SEHNR; CDR2 reads FQNEAQ (reference sequence). The CDR3, as DNA: TGTGCCAGCAGCCGAAGTGGGATCGGGGGGCAGGCGCTATATGGCTACACCTTC. The encoded protein is CASSRSGIGGQALYGYTF.